The 3 T cell receptor beta chains below were found in one sample sequenced in a study of T-cell memory formation after mild COVID-19. TCRdb passed the 5' RACE reads through MiXCR, listing each CDR3 protein once. This repertoire shows 300,000 to 400,000 distinct CDR3 sequences, roughly an eighth found once; its top ten account for about 24%. What was sequenced was PBMCs or a T cell subset sorted from them (not recorded which). The receptors stem from a man younger than 30 who had mild COVID-19 (a few samples of this study predate the infection). Cell type and time point are not known.

The chain uses TRBV20-1 and TRBJ2-1; 9 bases agree with TRBD2. The germline V gene has CDR1 DFQATT and CDR2 SNEGSKA (reference sequence). The CDR3 spans 14 residues. The V and J ends lost 5 bases and 7 bases, in that order; junction bases with no gene match: 9. The chain's CDR3 is CSALAGTHGNEQFF. For the CDR3, the DNA is TGCAGTGCTCTAGCGGGGACACATGGTAATGAGCAGTTCTTC.

This clonotype was counted ten times or more. V is TRBV27 and J is TRBJ2-7, with 7 positions matching TRBD1. CDR1 and CDR2 from the germline V gene are MNHEY and SMNVEV (reference sequence). V trimming: 6 bases; J trimming: 1 base; junction bases outside the gene matches: 3. CDR3 size: 13 residues. The CDR3 DNA is TGTGCCAGCAGCCGACAGGGTTCCTACGAGCAGTACGTC. Its translation is CASSRQGSYEQYV.

A few counts support this clonotype. The V and J genes are TRBV4-3 and TRBJ2-5; 7 bases fit TRBD1. From germline, CDR1 is LGHNA and CDR2 YSLEER. The CDR3 loop spans 19 amino acids. Germline trimming cut 3 bases from V and 4 bases from J; bases unmatched to any gene: 20. CDR3 bases: TGCGCCAGCAGCCAGGAAGGACCTATACAGGGGTTTATTGGAGAGACCCAGTACTTC. Its protein product is CASSQEGPIQGFIGETQYF.